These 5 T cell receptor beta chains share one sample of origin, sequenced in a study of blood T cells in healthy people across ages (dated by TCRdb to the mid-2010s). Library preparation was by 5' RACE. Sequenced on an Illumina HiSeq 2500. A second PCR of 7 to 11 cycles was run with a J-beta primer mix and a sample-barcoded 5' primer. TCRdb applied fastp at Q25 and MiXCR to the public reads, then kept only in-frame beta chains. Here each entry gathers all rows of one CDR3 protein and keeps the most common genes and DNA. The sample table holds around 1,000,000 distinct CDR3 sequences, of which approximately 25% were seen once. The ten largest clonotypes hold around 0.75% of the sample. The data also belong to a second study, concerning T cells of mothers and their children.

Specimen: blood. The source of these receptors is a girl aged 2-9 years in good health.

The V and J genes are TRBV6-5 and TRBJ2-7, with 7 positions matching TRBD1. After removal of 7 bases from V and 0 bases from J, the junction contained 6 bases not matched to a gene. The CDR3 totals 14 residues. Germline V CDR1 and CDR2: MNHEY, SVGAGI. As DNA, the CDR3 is TGTGCCAGCACGCCCCGGGACAGCTCCTACGAGCAGTACTTC. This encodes CASTPRDSSYEQYF.

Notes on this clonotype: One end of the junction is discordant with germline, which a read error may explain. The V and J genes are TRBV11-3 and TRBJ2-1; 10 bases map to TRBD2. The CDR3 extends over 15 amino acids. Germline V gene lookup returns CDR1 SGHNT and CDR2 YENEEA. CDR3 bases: TGTGCCAGCAGCACTCTAGCGGGAGTTTACAATGGGCAGTTCTTC. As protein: CASSTLAGVYNGQFF.

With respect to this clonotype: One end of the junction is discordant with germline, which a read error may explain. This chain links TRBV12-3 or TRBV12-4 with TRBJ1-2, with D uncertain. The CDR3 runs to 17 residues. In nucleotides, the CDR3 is TGTGCCAGCAGTTTCGGCCTTTGGGAGGGAGGAGACTATGGCTACATCTTC. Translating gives CASSFGLWEGGDYGYIF.

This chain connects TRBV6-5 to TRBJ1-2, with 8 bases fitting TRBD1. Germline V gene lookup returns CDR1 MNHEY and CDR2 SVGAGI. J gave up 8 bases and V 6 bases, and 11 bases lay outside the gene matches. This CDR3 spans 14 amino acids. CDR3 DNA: TGTGCCAGCAGCCAGCGGACAGGGTCCTTCGGCTACACCTTC. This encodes CASSQRTGSFGYTF.

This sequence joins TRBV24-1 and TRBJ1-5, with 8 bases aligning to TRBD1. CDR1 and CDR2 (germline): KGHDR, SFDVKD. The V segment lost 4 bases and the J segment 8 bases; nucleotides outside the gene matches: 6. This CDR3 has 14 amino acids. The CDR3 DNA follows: TGTGCCACCAGTGAGACAGGGGTGAATAAGCCCCAGCATTTT. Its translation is CATSETGVNKPQHF.